The table lists the clone carrying this T cell receptor beta chain with many counts. Antigen: not known. TCRdb re-derived calls from the 5' RACE reads in MiXCR, one entry per CDR3 protein. The sample includes 45,000 to 65,000 distinct CDR3 sequences, 6% to 7.5% of them seen just once. These data originate in a study of CD8 T cells in ankylosing spondylitis. Study-wide results and limits: Disease-linked clones bore a CD8+ phenotype and were relatively rare in peripheral blood. Significant enrichment of disease-linked clones was reported in matched ankylosing spondylitis synovial fluid. Apparently characteristic of ankylosing spondylitis blood was a TCR beta motif (eight highly homologous variants). Previous work reported some of these motif variants in the synovial fluid and blood of reactive arthritis.

Specimen: blood, either unsorted or a sorted T cell fraction (not recorded which). This receptor was taken from a female donor with ankylosing spondylitis or in good health (not recorded which).

In DNA form, the CDR3 reads TGCAGTGCTAGAGAGGCAGCTAGCAATCAGCCCCAGCATTTT. This sequence encodes CSAREAASNQPQHF. The rearrangement joins TRBV20-1 to TRBJ1-5; no firm D call. The CDR3 runs to 14 residues. Germline V gives CDR1 DFQATT, CDR2 SNEGSKA (reference sequence). Trimming left V 0 bases short and J 0 bases short, with 6 bases between.